A selection of T cell receptor beta chains follows, all from one sample in a study of T cell changes during pregnancy in multiple sclerosis. Assay: immunoSEQ multiplex PCR; the TCRdb copy retains only in-frame clones and omits some. This sample has about 36,000 clones, with around 92% found just once. Source material: PBMCs (not recorded whether the cells were cultured). Every receptor here comes from a female donor with multiple sclerosis, enrolled in a pregnancy study. CDR3s include the opening cysteine and the closing phenylalanine or tryptophan. The D gene is left open where the match is weak. The size entry is marked missing in some rows and otherwise reads once, few, many or a size class.

j_call d_call clone_size v_call cdr3_aa cdr3_nt
TRBJ2-7 NA NA TRBV28 CASSPASVYEQYF TGTGCCAGCAGTCCGGCTAGCGTCTACGAGCAGTACTTC
TRBJ2-7 NA NA TRBV5-4 CASSNNYEQYF TGTGCCAGCAGCAACAACTACGAGCAGTACTTC
TRBJ2-1 NA once TRBV7-7 CASSLRLADNEQFF TGTGCCAGCAGCTTACGCCTAGCAGACAATGAGCAGTTCTTC
TRBJ1-2 TRBD1 NA TRBV6-5 CASSYLTGTGYTF TGTGCCAGCAGTTACCTGACAGGGACGGGCTACACCTTC
TRBJ1-1 NA once TRBV2 CASSDVTPNTEAFF TGTGCCAGCAGTGACGTCACCCCGAACACTGAAGCTTTCTTT
TRBJ2-2 NA NA TRBV10-3 CAISVTGLTAELFF TGTGCCATCAGTGTAACGGGACTCACGGCGGAGCTGTTTTTT
TRBJ2-3 TRBD2 NA TRBV28 CASSLSASGIWADTQYF TGTGCCAGCAGTTTATCGGCTAGCGGGATCTGGGCGGATACGCAGTATTTT
TRBJ2-2 NA NA TRBV6-6 CASSYSIDSFGELFF TGTGCCAGCAGTTACTCGATTGACTCTTTCGGGGAGCTGTTTTTT
TRBJ2-5 NA NA TRBV4-1 CASSPPAGRETQYF TGCGCCAGCAGCCCCCCCGCGGGGCGGGAGACCCAGTACTTC
TRBJ2-5 TRBD2 NA TRBV30 CAWRSAGGRTQYF TGTGCCTGGAGGTCAGCGGGGGGGCGGACCCAGTACTTC
TRBJ1-1 NA NA TRBV30 CAWSGKLNTEAFF TGTGCCTGGAGTGGGAAGCTGAACACTGAAGCTTTCTTT
TRBJ2-7 TRBD2 NA TRBV30 CAWSVLGREREQYF TGTGCCTGGAGTGTACTGGGGCGGGAGAGGGAGCAGTACTTC
TRBJ1-2 TRBD1 NA TRBV19 CASSGPGQASGGYTF TGTGCCAGTAGTGGACCGGGACAGGCGTCGGGTGGCTACACCTTC
TRBJ1-1 TRBD1 NA TRBV7-9 CASSWTGDTEAFF TGTGCCAGCAGCTGGACAGGGGACACTGAAGCTTTCTTT
TRBJ1-2 NA few TRBV4-1 CASSQVADGYTF TGCGCCAGCAGCCAAGTTGCCGATGGCTACACCTTC
TRBJ2-7 TRBD2 NA TRBV5-1 CASSLDSQGMGLAGVGEQYF TGCGCCAGCAGCTTGGATTCCCAGGGGATGGGACTAGCGGGAGTCGGGGAGCAGTACTTC
TRBJ2-2 NA NA TRBV7-6 CASSSGPTAGELFF TGTGCCAGCAGTTCGGGACCCACGGCCGGGGAGCTGTTTTTT
TRBJ2-3 NA NA TRBV6-5 CASSYEGARTDTQYF TGTGCCAGCAGTTACGAAGGAGCCCGCACAGATACGCAGTATTTT
TRBJ2-7 TRBD1 NA TRBV2 CASSEGLQGADEQYF TGTGCCAGCAGTGAAGGCCTACAGGGGGCGGACGAGCAGTACTTC
TRBJ1-1 NA NA TRBV28 CASSLYSPNEAFF TGTGCCAGCAGTTTATATTCCCCAAACGAAGCTTTCTTT
TRBJ1-6 TRBD1 NA TRBV13 CASSTRDRPYNSPLHF TGTGCCAGCAGCACAAGGGACAGACCCTATAATTCACCCCTCCACTTT
TRBJ2-3 NA NA TRBV5-6 CASSLRDTQYF TGTGCCAGCAGCTTGAGGGATACGCAGTATTTT
TRBJ2-3 TRBD2 NA TRBV2 CASRPAGGSDTQYF TGTGCCAGCAGGCCAGCGGGAGGTTCAGATACGCAGTATTTT
TRBJ2-3 NA NA TRBV5-1 CASSLGGSTDTQYF TGCGCCAGCAGCTTGGGCGGGAGCACAGATACGCAGTATTTT
TRBJ2-1 NA NA TRBV28 CASSLGASSYNEQFF TGTGCCAGCAGTTTAGGGGCCAGCTCCTACAATGAGCAGTTCTTC
TRBJ2-7 NA NA TRBV7-2 CASSFVRGGYEQYF TGTGCCAGCAGCTTCGTCAGGGGTGGGTACGAGCAGTACTTC
TRBJ2-7 TRBD1 NA TRBV6-1 CASRQGDEQYF TGTGCCAGCAGGCAGGGGGACGAGCAGTACTTC
TRBJ1-1 TRBD1 NA TRBV11-2 CASSSDVDRGRMGAFF TGTGCCAGCAGCTCAGACGTAGACAGGGGGCGTATGGGAGCTTTCTTT
TRBJ1-2 TRBD1 few TRBV27 CASSKTGQSGYTF TGTGCCAGCAGCAAGACAGGGCAGAGTGGCTACACCTTC
TRBJ2-3 TRBD2 NA TRBV7-8 CASSSMDAGLAPQDTQYF TGTGCCAGCAGCTCCATGGACGCGGGACTAGCGCCTCAAGATACGCAGTATTTT
TRBJ2-2 NA NA TRBV19 CASSPTPENTGELFF TGTGCCAGTAGTCCGACGCCTGAGAACACCGGGGAGCTGTTTTTT
TRBJ2-7 TRBD1 NA TRBV4-3 CASSRETGSYEQYF TGCGCCAGCAGCCGGGAGACAGGGAGCTACGAGCAGTACTTC
TRBJ2-1 TRBD2 NA TRBV6-1 CASRVTSGSYNEQFF TGTGCCAGCAGGGTTACTAGCGGTTCCTACAATGAGCAGTTCTTC
TRBJ1-4 TRBD1 few TRBV2 CASKRQGGFNNEKLFF TGTGCCAGCAAACGACAGGGGGGGTTCAATAATGAAAAACTGTTTTTT
TRBJ2-7 TRBD2 NA TRBV5-4 CASSPWTSGGGEQYF TGTGCCAGCAGCCCCTGGACTAGCGGGGGGGGCGAGCAGTACTTC
TRBJ2-5 TRBD2 NA TRBV28 CASNLSGRYQETQYF TGTGCCAGCAACCTTAGCGGGAGGTACCAAGAGACCCAGTACTTC
TRBJ2-2 NA few TRBV7-2 CASSPIRSGELFF TGTGCCAGCAGCCCGATTAGATCCGGGGAGCTGTTTTTT
TRBJ1-3 NA NA TRBV5-1 CASSSGGATHTGNTIYF TGCGCCAGCAGCTCAGGTGGGGCGACTCACACTGGAAACACCATATATTTT
TRBJ2-1 TRBD2 once TRBV5-1 CASSLVGGSSYNEQFF TGCGCCAGCAGCTTGGTGGGGGGGAGCTCCTACAATGAGCAGTTCTTC
TRBJ1-1 NA NA TRBV18 CASSDSGDTEAFF TGTGCCAGCTCCGACTCTGGCGACACTGAAGCTTTCTTT
TRBJ1-1 TRBD1 NA TRBV4-1 CASSLGTDYLGTEAFF TGCGCCAGCAGCCTCGGGACAGACTACCTGGGCACTGAAGCTTTCTTT